This T cell receptor beta chain is drawn from a study of blood T cell repertoires in COVID-19. The germline V gene has CDR1 SGDLS and CDR2 YYNGEE. V lost 7 bases and J 0 bases, leaving 23 bases between the germline ends. This CDR3 contains 19 residues. The assay was immunoSEQ multiplex PCR, and TCRdb's table has in-frame clones only and misses some. Of some 250,000 clones in the sample, under 90% were seen once. The source is a woman in her sixties or seventies with active or convalescent COVID-19. Input material: peripheral blood. This chain links TRBV9 with TRBJ1-6; D may be TRBD1 (5 bases). The CDR3 loop reads CASRGGSWIAGSYNSPLHF. The CDR3 DNA is TGTGCCAGCCGCGGGGGAAGTTGGATCGCGGGCTCCTATAATTCACCCCTCCACTTT.